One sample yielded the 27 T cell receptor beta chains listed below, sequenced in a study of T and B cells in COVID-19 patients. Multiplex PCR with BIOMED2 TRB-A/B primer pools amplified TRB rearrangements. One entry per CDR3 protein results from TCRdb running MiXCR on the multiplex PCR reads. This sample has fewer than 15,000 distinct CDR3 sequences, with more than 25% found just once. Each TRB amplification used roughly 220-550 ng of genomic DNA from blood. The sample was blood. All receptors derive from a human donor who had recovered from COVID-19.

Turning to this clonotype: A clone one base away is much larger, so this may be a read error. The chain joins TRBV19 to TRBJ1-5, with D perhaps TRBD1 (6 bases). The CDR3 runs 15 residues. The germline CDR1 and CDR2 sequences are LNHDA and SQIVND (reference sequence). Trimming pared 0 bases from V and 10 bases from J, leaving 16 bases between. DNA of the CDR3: TGTGCCAGTAGTATAGAGGTGGGGGCAGGACACCCCCAGCATTTT. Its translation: CASSIEVGAGHPQHF.

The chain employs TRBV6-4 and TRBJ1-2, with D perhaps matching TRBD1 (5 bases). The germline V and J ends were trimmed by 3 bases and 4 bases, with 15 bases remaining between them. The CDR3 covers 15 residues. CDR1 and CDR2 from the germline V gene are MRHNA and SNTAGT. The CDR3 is CASSDVTAVFYGYTF. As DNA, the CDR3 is TGTGCCAGCAGTGATGTGACAGCCGTCTTCTATGGCTACACCTTC.

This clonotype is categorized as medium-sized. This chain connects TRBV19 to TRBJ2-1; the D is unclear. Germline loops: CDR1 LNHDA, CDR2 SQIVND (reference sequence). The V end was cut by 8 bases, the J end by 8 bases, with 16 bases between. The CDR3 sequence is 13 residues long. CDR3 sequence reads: CASSERQRYEQFF. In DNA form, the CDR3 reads TGTGCCAGTTCCGAGCGACAACGCTATGAGCAGTTCTTC.

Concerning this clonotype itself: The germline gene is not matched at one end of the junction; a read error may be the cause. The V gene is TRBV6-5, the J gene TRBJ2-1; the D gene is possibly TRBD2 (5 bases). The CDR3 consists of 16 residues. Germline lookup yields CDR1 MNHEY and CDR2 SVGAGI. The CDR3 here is CASSEAAGGSFNEQFF. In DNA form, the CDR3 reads TGTGCCAGCAGTGAAGCGGCTGGCGGTTCCTTCAATGAGCAGTTCTTC.

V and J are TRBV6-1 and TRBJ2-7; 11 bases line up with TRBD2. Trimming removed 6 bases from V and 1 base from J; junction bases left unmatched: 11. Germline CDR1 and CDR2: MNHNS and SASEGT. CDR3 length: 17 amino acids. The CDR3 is CASSSLAGGRFSYEQYF. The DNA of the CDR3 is TGTGCCAGCAGCTCTCTAGCGGGGGGTAGGTTTTCCTACGAGCAGTACTTC.

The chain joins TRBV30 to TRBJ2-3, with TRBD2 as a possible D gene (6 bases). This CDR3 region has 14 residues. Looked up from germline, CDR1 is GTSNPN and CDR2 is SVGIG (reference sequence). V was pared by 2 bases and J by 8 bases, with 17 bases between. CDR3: CAWSPGLLPVTQYF. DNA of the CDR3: TGTGCCTGGAGTCCGGGACTCCTTCCAGTTACGCAGTATTTT.

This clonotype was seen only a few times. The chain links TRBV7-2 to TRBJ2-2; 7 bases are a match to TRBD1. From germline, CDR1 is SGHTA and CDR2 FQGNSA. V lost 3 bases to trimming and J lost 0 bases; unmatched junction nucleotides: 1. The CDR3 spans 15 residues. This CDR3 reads CASSLGQTNTGELFF. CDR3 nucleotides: TGTGCCAGCAGCTTGGGACAGACGAACACCGGGGAGCTGTTTTTT.

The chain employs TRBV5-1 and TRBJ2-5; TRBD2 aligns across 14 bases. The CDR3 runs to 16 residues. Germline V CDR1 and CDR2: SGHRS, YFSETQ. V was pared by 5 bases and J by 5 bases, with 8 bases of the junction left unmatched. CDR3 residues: CASSSLTSGRGETQYF. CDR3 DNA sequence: TGCGCCAGCAGTTCACTGACTAGCGGGAGGGGGGAGACCCAGTACTTC.

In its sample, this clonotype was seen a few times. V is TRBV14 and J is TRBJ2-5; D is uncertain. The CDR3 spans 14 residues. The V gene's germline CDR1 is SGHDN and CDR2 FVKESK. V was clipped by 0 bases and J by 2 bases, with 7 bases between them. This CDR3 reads CASSQDNIQETQYF. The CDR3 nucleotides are TGTGCCAGCAGCCAAGATAACATTCAAGAGACCCAGTACTTC.

Written as DNA, the CDR3 is TGTGCCAGCAGCCCGGGACAGGGGAACACCGGGGAGCTGTTTTTT. This codes for CASSPGQGNTGELFF. The chain links TRBV7-6 to TRBJ2-2; 9 nucleotides agree with TRBD1. Losses at the gene ends were 5 bases for V and 1 base for J; bases not matched to a gene: 2. Germline CDR1 reads SGHVS; CDR2 reads FNYEAQ. The CDR3 has 15 residues.

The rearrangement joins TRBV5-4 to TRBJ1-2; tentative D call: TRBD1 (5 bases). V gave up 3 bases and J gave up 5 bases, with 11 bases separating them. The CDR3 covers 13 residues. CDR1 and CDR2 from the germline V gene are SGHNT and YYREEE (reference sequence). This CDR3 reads CASSWGPDYGYTF. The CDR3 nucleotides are TGTGCCAGCAGCTGGGGACCGGATTATGGCTACACCTTC.

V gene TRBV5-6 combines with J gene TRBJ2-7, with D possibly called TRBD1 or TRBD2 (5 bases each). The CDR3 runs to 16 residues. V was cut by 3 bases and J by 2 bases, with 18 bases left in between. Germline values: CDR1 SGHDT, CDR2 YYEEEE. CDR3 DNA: TGTGCCAGCAGCTGGGGGTCTGGGGCCGGTACCTACGAGCAGTACTTC. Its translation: CASSWGSGAGTYEQYF. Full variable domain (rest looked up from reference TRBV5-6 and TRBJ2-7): DAGVTQSPTHLIKTRGQQVTLRCSPKSGHDTVSWYQQALGQGPQFIFQYYEEEERQRGNFPDRFSGHQFPNYSSELNVNALLLGDSALYLCASSWGSGAGTYEQYFGPGTRLTVT.

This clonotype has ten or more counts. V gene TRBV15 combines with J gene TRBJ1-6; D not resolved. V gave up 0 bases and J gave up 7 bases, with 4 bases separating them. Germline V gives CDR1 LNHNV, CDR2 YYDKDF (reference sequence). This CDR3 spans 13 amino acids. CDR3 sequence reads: CATSRDLNSPLHF. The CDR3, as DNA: TGTGCCACCAGCAGAGACCTCAATTCACCCCTCCACTTT. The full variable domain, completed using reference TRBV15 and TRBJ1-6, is DAMVIQNPRYQVTQFGKPVTLSCSQTLNHNVMYWYQQKSSQAPKLLFHYYDKDFNNEADTPDNFQSRRPNTSFCFLDIRSPGLGDTAMYLCATSRDLNSPLHFGNGTRLTVT.

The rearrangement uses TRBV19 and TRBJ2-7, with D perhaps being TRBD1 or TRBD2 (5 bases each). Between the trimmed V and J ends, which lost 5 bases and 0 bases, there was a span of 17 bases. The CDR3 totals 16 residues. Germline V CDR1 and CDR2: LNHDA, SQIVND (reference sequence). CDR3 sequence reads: CASSVGTEQSSYEQYF. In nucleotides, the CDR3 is TGTGCCAGTAGTGTCGGGACGGAACAAAGCTCCTACGAGCAGTACTTC.

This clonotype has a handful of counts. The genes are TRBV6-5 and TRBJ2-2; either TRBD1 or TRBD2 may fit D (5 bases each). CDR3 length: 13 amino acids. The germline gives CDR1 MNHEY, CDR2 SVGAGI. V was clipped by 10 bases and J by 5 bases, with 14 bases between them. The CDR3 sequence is CATYRGETGELFF. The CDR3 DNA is TGTGCCACCTACAGAGGGGAAACCGGGGAGCTGTTTTTT.

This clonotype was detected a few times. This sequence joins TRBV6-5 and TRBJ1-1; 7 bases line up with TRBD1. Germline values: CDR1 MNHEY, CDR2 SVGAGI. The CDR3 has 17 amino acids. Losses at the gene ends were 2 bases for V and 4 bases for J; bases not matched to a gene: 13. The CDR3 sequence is CASSYHTSQGISTEAFF. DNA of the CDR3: TGTGCCAGCAGTTACCATACCTCACAGGGGATTTCCACTGAAGCTTTCTTT.

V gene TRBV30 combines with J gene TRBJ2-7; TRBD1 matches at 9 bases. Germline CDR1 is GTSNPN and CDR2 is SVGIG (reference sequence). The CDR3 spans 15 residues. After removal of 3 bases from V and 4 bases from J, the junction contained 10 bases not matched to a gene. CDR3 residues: CAWRETGTGKYEQYF. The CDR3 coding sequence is TGTGCCTGGAGGGAAACCGGGACAGGGAAATACGAGCAGTACTTC.

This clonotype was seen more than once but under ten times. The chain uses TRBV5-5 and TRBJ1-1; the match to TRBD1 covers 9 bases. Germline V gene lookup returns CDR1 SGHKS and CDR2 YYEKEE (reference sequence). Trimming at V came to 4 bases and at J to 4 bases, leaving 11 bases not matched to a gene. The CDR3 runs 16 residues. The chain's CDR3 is CASSREPGTGTTEAFF. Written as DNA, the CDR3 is TGTGCCAGCAGCAGGGAACCCGGGACAGGGACCACTGAAGCTTTCTTT. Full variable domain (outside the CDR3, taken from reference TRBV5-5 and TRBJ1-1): DAGVTQSPTHLIKTRGQQVTLRCSPISGHKSVSWYQQVLGQGPQFIFQYYEKEERGRGNFPDRFSARQFPNYSSELNVNALLLGDSALYLCASSREPGTGTTEAFFGQGTRLTVV.

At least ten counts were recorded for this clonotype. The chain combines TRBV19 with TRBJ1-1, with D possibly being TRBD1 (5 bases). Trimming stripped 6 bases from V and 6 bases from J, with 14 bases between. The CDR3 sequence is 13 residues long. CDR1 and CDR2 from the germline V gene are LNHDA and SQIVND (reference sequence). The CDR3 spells CASRGRGGPEAFF. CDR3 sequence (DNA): TGTGCCAGTAGGGGACGGGGGGGACCTGAAGCTTTCTTT.

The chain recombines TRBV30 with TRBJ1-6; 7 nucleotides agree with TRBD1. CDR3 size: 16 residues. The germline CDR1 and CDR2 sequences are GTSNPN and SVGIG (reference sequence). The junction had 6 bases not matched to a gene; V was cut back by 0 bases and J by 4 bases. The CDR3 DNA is TGTGCCTGGAGTGTAGCGGGACAGAGATATAATTCACCCCTCCACTTT. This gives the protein CAWSVAGQRYNSPLHF.

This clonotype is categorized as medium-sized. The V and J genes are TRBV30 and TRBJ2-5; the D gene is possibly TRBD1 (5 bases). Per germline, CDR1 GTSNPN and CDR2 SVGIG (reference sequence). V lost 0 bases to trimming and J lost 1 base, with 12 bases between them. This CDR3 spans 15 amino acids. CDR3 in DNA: TGTGCCTGGAGTGTACAGGTGGGTCTCCAAGAGACCCAGTACTTC. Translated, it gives CAWSVQVGLQETQYF.

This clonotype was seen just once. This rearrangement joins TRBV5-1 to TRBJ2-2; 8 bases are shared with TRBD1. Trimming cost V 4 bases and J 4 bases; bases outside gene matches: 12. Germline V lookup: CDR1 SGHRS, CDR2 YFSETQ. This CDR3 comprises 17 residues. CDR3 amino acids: CASSLPLTGGSTGELFF. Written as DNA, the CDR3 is TGCGCCAGCAGCCTACCCCTTACAGGGGGTAGCACCGGGGAGCTGTTTTTT.

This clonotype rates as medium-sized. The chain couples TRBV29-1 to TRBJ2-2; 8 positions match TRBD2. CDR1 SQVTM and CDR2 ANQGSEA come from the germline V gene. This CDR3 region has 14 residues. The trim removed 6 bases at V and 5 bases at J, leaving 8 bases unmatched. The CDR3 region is CSVKLADLTGELFF. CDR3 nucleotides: TGCAGCGTGAAACTAGCGGATTTAACCGGGGAGCTGTTTTTT.

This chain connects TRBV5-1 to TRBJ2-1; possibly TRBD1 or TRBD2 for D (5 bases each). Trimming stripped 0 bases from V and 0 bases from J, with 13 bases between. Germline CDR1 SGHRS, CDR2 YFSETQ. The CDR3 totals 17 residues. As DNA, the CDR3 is TGCGCCAGCAGCTTGGGGGACGGAGGACGCTCCTACAATGAGCAGTTCTTC. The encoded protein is CASSLGDGGRSYNEQFF.

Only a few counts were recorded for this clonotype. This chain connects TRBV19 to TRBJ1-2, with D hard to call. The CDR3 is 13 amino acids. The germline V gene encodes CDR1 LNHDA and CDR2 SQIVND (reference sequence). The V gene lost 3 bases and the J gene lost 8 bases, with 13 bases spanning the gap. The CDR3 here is CASSIQLLKGYTF. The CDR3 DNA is TGTGCCAGTAGTATTCAGCTTTTGAAGGGCTACACCTTC.

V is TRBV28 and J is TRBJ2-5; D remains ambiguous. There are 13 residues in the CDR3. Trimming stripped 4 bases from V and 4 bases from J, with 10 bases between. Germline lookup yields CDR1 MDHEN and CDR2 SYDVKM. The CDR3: CASSYGLGETQYF. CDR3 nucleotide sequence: TGTGCCAGCAGTTACGGTTTAGGAGAGACCCAGTACTTC.

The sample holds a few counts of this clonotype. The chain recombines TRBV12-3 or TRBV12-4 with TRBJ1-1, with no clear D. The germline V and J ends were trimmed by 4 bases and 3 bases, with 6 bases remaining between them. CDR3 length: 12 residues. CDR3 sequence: CASSSLYTEAFF. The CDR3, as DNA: TGTGCCAGCAGTTCCCTATACACTGAAGCTTTCTTT.